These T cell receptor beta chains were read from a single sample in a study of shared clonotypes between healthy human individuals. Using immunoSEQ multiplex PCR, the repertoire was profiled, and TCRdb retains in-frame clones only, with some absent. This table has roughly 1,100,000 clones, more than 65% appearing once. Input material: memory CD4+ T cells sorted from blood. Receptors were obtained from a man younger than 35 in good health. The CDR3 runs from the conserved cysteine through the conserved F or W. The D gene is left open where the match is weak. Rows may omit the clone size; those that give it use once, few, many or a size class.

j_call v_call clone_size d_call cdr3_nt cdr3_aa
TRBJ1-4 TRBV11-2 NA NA TGTGCCAGCAGCTTAGGATGGGGGCTCAGGGATGAAAAACTGTTTTTT CASSLGWGLRDEKLFF
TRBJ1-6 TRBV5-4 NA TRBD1 TGTGCCAGCAGCGCGACAGGGGTCTCACCCCTCCACTTT CASSATGVSPLHF
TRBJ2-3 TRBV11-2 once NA TGTGCCAGCAGCTTAAGATTAACAGGGCTCACAGATACGCAGTATTTT CASSLRLTGLTDTQYF
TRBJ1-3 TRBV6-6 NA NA TGTGCCAGCAGCCCCCCACCTGGAAACACCATATATTTT CASSPPPGNTIYF
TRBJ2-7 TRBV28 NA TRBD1 TGTGCCAGCAGTTTACCCTGGTCGACAGGGGGCGGGTACGAGCAGTACTTC CASSLPWSTGGGYEQYF
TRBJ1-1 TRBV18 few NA TGTGCCAGCTCACCCAAAAACACTGAAGCTTTCTTT CASSPKNTEAFF
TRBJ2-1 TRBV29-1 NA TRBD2 TGCAGCGTTGTCCGGCAGGCTGGGAGGTTGCGGGAGGGCCGTGATGAGCAGTTCTTC CSVVRQAGRLREGRDEQFF
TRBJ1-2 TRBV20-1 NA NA TGCAGTGCTGGGGACCTCTATGGCTACACCTTC CSAGDLYGYTF
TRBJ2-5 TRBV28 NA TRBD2 TGTGCCAGCAGTTTAACTAGCGGGGGGGCAACGGAGACCCAGTACTTC CASSLTSGGATETQYF
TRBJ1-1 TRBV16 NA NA TGTGCCAGCAGCCCTAGGACGGAATACACTGAAGCTTTCTTT CASSPRTEYTEAFF
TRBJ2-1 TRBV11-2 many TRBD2 TGTGCCAGCAGCGCCGGACTAGCGGGATTCAATGAGCAGTTCTTC CASSAGLAGFNEQFF
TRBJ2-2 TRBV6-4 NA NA TGTGCCAGCAGCATCCAGGACGGAACCGGGGAGCTGTTTTTT CASSIQDGTGELFF
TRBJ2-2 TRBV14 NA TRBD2 TGTGCCAGCAGCCAAGAAACTAGCGGGAGCCGGGAGCTGTTTTTT CASSQETSGSRELFF
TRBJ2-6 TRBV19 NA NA TGTGCCAGTAGTCGTGGGGCCAACGTCCTGACTTTC CASSRGANVLTF
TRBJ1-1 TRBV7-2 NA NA TGTGCCAGCAGCTATTGGGGGGCGGGTGAAGCTTTCTTT CASSYWGAGEAFF
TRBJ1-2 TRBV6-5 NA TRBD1 TGTGCCAGCAGTTCCCTTGGGGCAGGGGGTAACTATGGCTACACCTTC CASSSLGAGGNYGYTF
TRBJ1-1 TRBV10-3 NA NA TGTGCCATCAGTGAGTCTAAAACAGGAAGGACTGAAGCTTTCTTT CAISESKTGRTEAFF
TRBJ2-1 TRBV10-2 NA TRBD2 TGCGCCAGCGGACTAGCGGGGACCTACAATGAGCAGTTCTTC CASGLAGTYNEQFF
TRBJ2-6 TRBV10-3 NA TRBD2 TGTGCCATCTATGGGGGGGCTGGGGCCAACGTCCTGACTTTC CAIYGGAGANVLTF
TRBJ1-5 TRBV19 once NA TGTGCCAGTAGGGTAGCGGGGGTGGGCAATCAGCCCCAGCATTTT CASRVAGVGNQPQHF
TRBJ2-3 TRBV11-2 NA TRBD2 TGTGCCAGCAGCGTGGGACTAGCGGGGGGGTCTAGCACAGATACGCAGTATTTT CASSVGLAGGSSTDTQYF
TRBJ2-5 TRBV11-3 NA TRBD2 TGTGCCAGCAGCCCCGGGGGGATCGCGGGAGTCCAAGAGACCCAGTACTTC CASSPGGIAGVQETQYF
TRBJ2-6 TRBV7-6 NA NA TGTGCCAGCAGCTTAAATACGGAACTATCTGGGGCCAACGTCCTGACTTTC CASSLNTELSGANVLTF
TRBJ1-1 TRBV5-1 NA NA TGCGCCAGCAGCTTGGGCGCAGAAGGTGGGAACACTGAAGCTTTCTTT CASSLGAEGGNTEAFF
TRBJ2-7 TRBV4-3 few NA TGCGCCAGCAGCCAAGTGTACAGCGCTACCTCCTACGAGCAGTACTTC CASSQVYSATSYEQYF
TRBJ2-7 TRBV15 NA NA TGTGCCACCAGCAGAGGGGGTATTCTCCACGAGCAGTACTTC CATSRGGILHEQYF
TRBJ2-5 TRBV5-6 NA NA TGTGCCAGCAGCTTGGTGGGCTACTGGGAAGAGACCCAGTACTTC CASSLVGYWEETQYF
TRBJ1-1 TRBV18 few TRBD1 TGTGCCAGCGTCGACAGGGAGAACACTGAAGCTTTCTTT CASVDRENTEAFF
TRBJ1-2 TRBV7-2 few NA TGTGCCAGCAGCTTAGCGCCGGGGGGAGGCTATGGCTACACCTTC CASSLAPGGGYGYTF
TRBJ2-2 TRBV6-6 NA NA TGTGCCAGCACGGAGAACACCGGGGAGCTGTTTTTT CASTENTGELFF